The clone carrying this T cell receptor beta chain was counted ten times or more. Building the TCR beta libraries relied on iRepertoire HTBI primers, and CDR3 regions underwent Arm-PCR. TCRdb redid the calling of the multiplex PCR reads with MiXCR, one entry per CDR3 protein. The sample consists of approximately 460,000 distinct CDR3 sequences, roughly 17% of them appearing once. This sample stems from a study of regulatory T cells in long-lasting Graves disease. Germline V gene lookup returns CDR1 SGHAT and CDR2 FQNNGV. Trimming left V 3 bases short and J 5 bases short, with 10 bases between. CDR3 length: 13 amino acids. Noted time point: newly diagnosed GD, antithyroid drugs for less than 3 months. Extracted RNA from PBMCs served as the source of the TCR library. These same records also appear under a second study, on T cells in Graves' hyperthyroidism and ophthalmopathy.

The chain employs TRBV11-2 and TRBJ2-5; D may be TRBD1 (6 bases). This sample comprised peripheral blood mononuclear cells (PBMCs), obtained at new diagnosis, from a patient treated with antithyroid drugs. The receptor's source is a woman in her 30s with Graves disease. The CDR3 here is CASSLDSRETQYF. As DNA, the CDR3 is TGTGCCAGCAGCTTGGACAGTAGGGAGACCCAGTACTTC.